One T cell receptor (beta chain) is described in this entry. In its sample, this clonotype was seen a few times. Its specific antigen is unknown. Per-nucleotide qualities are absent, and no much larger clonotype sits a single base away. The data were taken from a study of human T cells and chemical hapten exposure (dated by TCRdb to the early 2020s). Turning to the overall study: For sensitization, 2% DPC in acetone was applied to a 2 cm by 2 cm area of upper inner arm skin. Patients additionally received weekly therapeutic DPC doses to the scalp throughout the roughly 26-week study period. Blood was sampled from patients pre-sensitization (week 0) and at 2, 6 and about 24 weeks after DPC sensitization. Libraries were pooled for sequencing, and variation in per-sample TCR yields was attributed mainly to small differences in library volumes within the pool. For TCR sequencing, blood came from some 31 alopecia patients at anywhere from one to four time points (pre-sensitization, 2, 6 and 24 weeks). Patch testing was performed on the upper back with Finn chambers containing 0.01% DPC, and the patch tests were scored after 6 days according to International Contact Dermatitis Research Group standards. Most of the patients in the cohort were female, and the cohort covered alopecia areata with under or over 50% scalp involvement, alopecia totalis and alopecia universalis. This study followed changes in the peripheral blood TCR repertoire in vivo during primary and secondary sensitization of alopecia patients to the hapten diphenylcyclopropenone (DPC).

Sample time point, as interpreted from the label and publication: patch test 1, 2 weeks after DPC sensitization. This specimen's treatment or condition label, interpreted: therapeutic diphenylcyclopropenone sensitization with weekly scalp DPC. At each patch-test visit, blood was drawn before the patch test was applied. To be eligible, patients had to be aged 18 to 70, diagnosed with alopecia and judged suitable for DPC therapy, while pregnant patients were excluded. Total RNA was isolated from unfractionated whole blood collected in Tempus Blood RNA tubes. The method was RACE. Sequenced using a NextSeq 500. During library preparation, unique molecular identifiers were attached to individual cDNA molecules so that TCRs could be counted in a quantitative, reproducible way. From each blood RNA sample, both TCR alpha and TCR beta chains were sequenced. As for the authors' bioinformatics: The median number of TCRs per sample was 85,000 to 100,000, ranging from roughly 20,000 to 690,600. The Decombinator software suite was used to annotate the V, J and CDR3 of the TCR reads. To make PS versus PT1 abundance plots, every sample was subsampled to the same number of TCRs (28,000). Expanded TCRs were defined as absent before sensitization and observed at least eight times at the 2-week time point. TCRdb took the public reads, trimmed them with fastp at Q25, ran MiXCR for clone calling and kept in-frame beta chains. Rows are combined by CDR3 protein, so each entry shows the most common genes and DNA. The V and J calls and clone size are TCRdb's, not the authors'. The sample table records 100,000 to 150,000 distinct CDR3 sequences; about an eighth of these occur just once. 0.92% of the sample is taken by the ten largest.

Broader findings and caveats from the paper: Repeated subsampling changed both the strength of the expansion versus patch-test correlation and the threshold at which the correlation became significant. No change with DPC sensitization was found in the number of TCRs above 1 in 1000 frequency, and no evidence of global repertoire structure alterations was found. Patch test score was positively correlated with the number of PT1 expanded TCRs, with significance at thresholds 8, 16 and 32 but not at 4. All patients had alopecia, a presumed autoimmune disease, so their immune response might differ from that of healthy individuals. Significantly more large CDR3 similarity clusters were formed by expanded TCRs than by pre-sensitization or healthy control sets, consistent with antigen-driven responses.

The germline ends are 19 bases apart after V is trimmed by 6 bases and J by 5 bases. The CDR3, cysteine through phenylalanine, is 14 amino acids long. The retained sequence is limited to the CDR3, 42 bases, with the frame set at the first base. For CDR1 and CDR2, the germline V gene (reference sequence) lists DFQATT and SNEGSKA. The chain joins TRBV20-1 to TRBJ1-1; tentative D gene TRBD1, with 6 bases matching. The sample was whole blood, taken in connection with sensitization to the hapten diphenylcyclopropenone (DPC). The receptor was isolated from a man aged 18 to 29 with alopecia areata. Some clones in this sample may be carry-over from other donors' samples. The CDR3 region reads CSARPLQGRTEAFF. The DNA sequence follows: TGCAGTGCAAGGCCTCTCCAGGGGAGGACTGAAGCTTTCTTT.